What follows are 32 T cell receptor beta chains derived from one specimen sequenced in a study of OX40 agonist ivuxolimab in advanced cancers. Produced via immunoSEQ multiplex PCR; TCRdb's table is partial and in-frame only. The profile shows about 90,000 clones, about nine tenths of them singletons. Sequencing was performed on CD4+ or CD8+ T cells sorted from blood, taken in a trial of the OX40 agonist ivuxolimab. Receptor source: an adult with an advanced solid tumor such as melanoma, head and neck, liver or kidney cancer.

This chain's CDR3 is CASSETSGRAGELFF. As DNA, the CDR3 is TGTGCCAGCAGCGAGACTAGCGGGAGAGCCGGGGAGCTGTTTTTT. The rearrangement joins TRBV9 to TRBJ2-2; TRBD2 matches at 12 bases. Germline V gene data show CDR1 as SGDLS and CDR2 as YYNGEE. This CDR3 has 15 residues. Trimming at V came to 3 bases and at J to 6 bases, leaving 3 bases not matched to a gene.

The chain is built from TRBV27 and TRBJ2-1; D call uncertain. Trimming cost V 2 bases and J 0 bases, with 17 bases left between them. The germline V gene encodes CDR1 MNHEY and CDR2 SMNVEV (reference sequence). The CDR3 is 18 amino acids. The CDR3 DNA sequence: TGTGCCAGCAGTTTAAAGGATGGCCTCCTTAGCTCCTACAATGAGCAGTTCTTC. The encoded protein is CASSLKDGLLSSYNEQFF.

The gene calls are TRBV18 and TRBJ2-2; 8 bases fit TRBD2. Germline values: CDR1 KGHSH, CDR2 LQKENI. This CDR3 has 19 amino acids. V was pared by 3 bases and J by 0 bases, with 12 bases of the junction left unmatched. CDR3: CASSPKRGVAGTNTGELFF. The CDR3 DNA follows: TGTGCCAGCTCACCGAAACGTGGGGTAGCGGGAACGAACACCGGGGAGCTGTTTTTT.

The V gene is TRBV18, the J gene TRBJ2-3, with D possibly matching TRBD1 (6 bases). The V gene's germline CDR1 is KGHSH and CDR2 LQKENI. CDR3 length: 13 amino acids. The ends were cut back, 5 bases at V and 4 bases at J, with 10 bases in the middle. CDR3 DNA: TGTGCCAGCTCAACACAGGGCTCAGATACGCAGTATTTT. As protein: CASSTQGSDTQYF.

This chain uses TRBV7-9 with TRBJ2-3; 9 bases match TRBD2. The germline V gene has CDR1 SEHNR and CDR2 FQNEAQ (reference sequence). With 4 bases clipped from V and 5 bases from J, the junction kept 7 bases outside the gene matches. This CDR3 comprises 15 residues. CDR3: CASSYSSGRGDTQYF. The CDR3 coding sequence is TGTGCCAGCAGCTATAGTAGCGGGAGAGGAGATACGCAGTATTTT.

This chain joins TRBV10-3 and TRBJ2-7; 9 bases line up with TRBD2. The CDR3 totals 16 residues. The J segment lost 2 bases and the V segment lost 4 bases, leaving 9 bases of the junction unmatched. From germline, CDR1 is ENHRY and CDR2 SYGVKD. The CDR3 loop reads CAISGELAGWTYEQYF. The CDR3 region has the DNA TGTGCCATCAGTGGGGAGCTAGCGGGGTGGACCTACGAGCAGTACTTC.

The chain carries TRBV14 and TRBJ2-7; D is uncertain. The V end lost 2 bases, the J end lost 3 bases, and 5 bases lay between the germline ends. The germline CDR1 and CDR2 sequences are SGHDN and FVKESK. The CDR3 is 12 residues long. The CDR3 spells CASSQSGYEQYF. The CDR3 DNA is TGTGCCAGCAGCCAAAGTGGCTACGAGCAGTACTTC. The full variable domain, with the rest looked up from reference TRBV14 and TRBJ2-7, is EAGVTQFPSHSVIEKGQTVTLRCDPISGHDNLYWYRRVMGKEIKFLLHFVKESKQDESGMPNNRFLAERTGGTYSTLKVQPAELEDSGVYFCASSQSGYEQYFGPGTRLTVT.

V is TRBV4-2 and J is TRBJ2-1; 14 nucleotides line up with TRBD2. Per the germline V gene, CDR1 is LGHNA and CDR2 is YNFKEQ. V was pared by 6 bases and J by 6 bases, with 10 bases of the junction left unmatched. There are 17 residues in the CDR3. CDR3 residues: CASSPSSGTSGSNEQFF. DNA of the CDR3: TGTGCCAGCAGTCCGTCCTCCGGGACTAGCGGGAGCAATGAGCAGTTCTTC.

This chain joins TRBV7-8 and TRBJ2-7, with 8 bases that match TRBD1. The V segment lost 5 bases and the J segment 3 bases; nucleotides outside the gene matches: 12. CDR3 size: 16 residues. The germline CDR1 and CDR2 sequences are SGHVS and FQNEAQ. The CDR3 loop reads CASSPSLRQGYYEQYF. CDR3 in DNA: TGTGCCAGCAGCCCTAGCCTACGACAGGGGTACTACGAGCAGTACTTC.

The chain uses TRBV4-3 and TRBJ1-5, with D uncertain. CDR1 and CDR2 from the germline V gene are LGHNA and YSLEER. The CDR3 runs to 15 residues. Trimming left V 0 bases short and J 9 bases short, with 15 bases between. CDR3 residues: CASSQEMAGYWPQHF. CDR3 DNA sequence: TGCGCCAGCAGCCAAGAAATGGCAGGATATTGGCCCCAGCATTTT.

The chain uses TRBV18 and TRBJ1-5; a possible D gene is TRBD1 (6 bases). This CDR3 is built from 14 residues. Trimming left V 8 bases short and J 4 bases short, with 15 bases between. Germline assignment: CDR1 KGHSH and CDR2 LQKENI. CDR3 in DNA: TGTGCCAGCGCTAAGTACCAGGGGAATCAGCCCCAGCATTTT. This encodes CASAKYQGNQPQHF.

The J gene is TRBJ2-3, the V gene TRBV7-2, with D perhaps matching TRBD1 (5 bases). Germline V CDR1 and CDR2: SGHTA, FQGNSA. The CDR3 totals 14 residues. The germline V and J ends were trimmed by 5 bases and 2 bases, with 11 bases remaining between them. CDR3 bases: TGTGCCAGCAGCCCTACAGGTCCCACAGATACGCAGTATTTT. Protein product: CASSPTGPTDTQYF.

The gene calls are TRBV6-1 and TRBJ1-6, with D maybe TRBD1 (6 bases). V shed 4 bases and J shed 3 bases, with 13 bases lying between them. In germline, CDR1 is MNHNS, CDR2 SASEGT. CDR3 length: 16 residues. CDR3 coding DNA: TGTGCCAGCAGTGCCTCCGGGGGACACTATAATTCACCCCTCCACTTT. This sequence encodes CASSASGGHYNSPLHF.

The chain couples TRBV2 to TRBJ1-1; D gene uncertain. Germline V CDR1 and CDR2: SNHLY, FYNNEI. The CDR3 runs to 12 residues. Deletions cut 7 bases from V and 0 bases from J, with 6 bases between. The CDR3 DNA reads TGTGCCAGCATGACTTTGAACACTGAAGCTTTCTTT. It encodes CASMTLNTEAFF.

The chain links TRBV19 to TRBJ2-1, with D hard to call. The germline gives CDR1 LNHDA, CDR2 SQIVND (reference sequence). V gave up 3 bases and J gave up 11 bases, with 14 bases separating them. CDR3 length: 13 amino acids. The CDR3 sequence: CASSIEQSLKQFF. DNA of the CDR3: TGTGCCAGTAGTATTGAACAAAGCCTTAAGCAGTTCTTC.

V and J are TRBV4-3 and TRBJ1-4; 11 bases align to TRBD1. Germline loops: CDR1 LGHNA, CDR2 YSLEER. V dropped 3 bases and J dropped 7; count of bases not matched to a gene: 4. This CDR3 spans 15 amino acids. As DNA, the CDR3 is TGCGCCAGCAGCCATTCCGGGACAGGGGGTGAAAAACTGTTTTTT. The encoded protein is CASSHSGTGGEKLFF.

The rearrangement joins TRBV4-3 to TRBJ1-1, with a weak D call TRBD1 (5 bases). This CDR3 contains 15 residues. From germline, CDR1 is LGHNA and CDR2 YSLEER. With 0 bases removed from V and 1 base from J, the gap between germline ends came to 9 bases. CDR3 in DNA: TGCGCCAGCAGCCAAGATGGACACAGGAACACTGAAGCTTTCTTT. Protein: CASSQDGHRNTEAFF.

This clone was seen only once. The chain is built from TRBV30 and TRBJ2-7, with D perhaps being TRBD1 or TRBD2 (7 bases each). V was shortened by 4 bases and J by 4 bases, with 20 bases between the two germline ends. CDR1 is GTSNPN and CDR2 is SVGIG in the germline V gene (reference sequence). The CDR3 totals 15 residues. In DNA, the CDR3 is TGTGCCTGGAACGCAGGGGGAGCCGGGGGGTACGAGCAGTACTTC. It translates to CAWNAGGAGGYEQYF.

The chain links TRBV6-5 to TRBJ2-7; 9 bases match TRBD2. The CDR3 consists of 13 residues. The V gene's germline CDR1 is MNHEY and CDR2 SVGAGI. The CDR3 DNA reads TGTGGTGCGCGGGCTAGCGGGAAGAACGAGCAGTACTTC. This sequence encodes CGARASGKNEQYF.

The V call is TRBV19, the J call TRBJ2-3; 8 nucleotides line up with TRBD2. The germline V gene encodes CDR1 LNHDA and CDR2 SQIVND (reference sequence). This CDR3 spans 12 amino acids. V shed 7 bases, J shed 14 bases, and the junction held 11 bases outside the gene matches. The DNA for the CDR3 is TGTGCCAGTACGGCGAGCGGGAGCGGAATGTATTTT. Protein sequence: CASTASGSGMYF.

This chain joins TRBV27 and TRBJ2-1, with 7 bases that match TRBD2. Germline-derived CDR1 and CDR2 are MNHEY and SMNVEV (reference sequence). Germline trimming cut 3 bases from V and 1 base from J; bases unmatched to any gene: 6. The length of the CDR3 is 16 residues. CDR3 sequence: CASSLSVGGSYNEQFF. The DNA of the CDR3 is TGTGCCAGCAGTTTGAGCGTGGGGGGGTCCTACAATGAGCAGTTCTTC.

The chain combines TRBV7-2 with TRBJ2-7; tentative D call: TRBD2 (5 bases). With 6 bases removed from V and 0 bases from J, the gap between germline ends came to 15 bases. Germline CDR1 is SGHTA and CDR2 is FQGNSA. The CDR3 length is 15 residues. CDR3 loop: CASRANTSPSYEQYF. In DNA, the CDR3 is TGTGCCAGCAGGGCAAACACTAGTCCCTCCTACGAGCAGTACTTC. Filled out from reference TRBV7-2 and TRBJ2-7, the complete variable domain reads GAGVSQSPSNKVTEKGKDVELRCDPISGHTALYWYRQSLGQGLEFLIYFQGNSAPDKSGLPSDRFSAERTGGSVSTLTIQRTQQEDSAVYLCASRANTSPSYEQYFGPGTRLTVT.

In its sample, this clone was seen a few times. The V and J genes are TRBV6-5 and TRBJ2-7; 7 positions match TRBD1. This CDR3 spans 14 amino acids. The trim removed 5 bases at V and 2 bases at J, leaving 6 bases unmatched. Germline V CDR1 and CDR2: MNHEY, SVGAGI. CDR3 nucleotide sequence: TGTGCCAGCAGTAACAGACAGGGACCCTACGAGCAGTACTTC. Its translation is CASSNRQGPYEQYF.

This sequence joins TRBV5-4 and TRBJ1-5; no firm D call. This CDR3 comprises 14 residues. V lost 4 bases, J lost 3 bases, and 11 bases lay in between. The germline V gene has CDR1 SGHNT and CDR2 YYREEE (reference sequence). CDR3 coding DNA: TGTGCCAGCAGCCTGGACGGAACCAATCAGCCCCAGCATTTT. It encodes CASSLDGTNQPQHF. The variable domain in full, with the rest retrieved from reference TRBV5-4 and TRBJ1-5, is ETGVTQSPTHLIKTRGQQVTLRCSSQSGHNTVSWYQQALGQGPQFIFQYYREEENGRGNFPPRFSGLQFPNYSSELNVNALELDDSALYLCASSLDGTNQPQHFGDGTRLSIL.

This chain links TRBV5-1 with TRBJ1-2; tentative D call: TRBD1 (6 bases). This CDR3 region has 13 residues. Trimming took off 0 bases at V and 6 bases at J, with 9 bases between the two ends. Germline CDR1 reads SGHRS; CDR2 reads YFSETQ. The CDR3 nucleotides read TGCGCCAGCAGCTTGGAGGACAGTAATGGCTACACCTTC. Amino acid sequence: CASSLEDSNGYTF.

This chain joins TRBV10-2 and TRBJ2-7; 13 positions agree with TRBD2. The CDR3 consists of 17 residues. Germline CDR1 and CDR2: WSHSY and SAAADI. The junction had 12 bases not matched to a gene; V was cut back by 4 bases and J by 6 bases. CDR3 loop: CASSVTPGLAGEGEQYF. CDR3 bases: TGCGCCAGCAGTGTGACTCCCGGACTAGCGGGAGAGGGCGAGCAGTACTTC.

This chain links TRBV29-1 with TRBJ2-5; no definite D call. This CDR3 comprises 13 residues. Trimming stripped 3 bases from V and 1 base from J, with 9 bases between. Germline CDR1 is SQVTM and CDR2 is ANQGSEA. CDR3 bases: TGCAGCGTTGACAACACCCTCCAAGAGACCCAGTACTTC. Its protein is CSVDNTLQETQYF.

The chain recombines TRBV5-4 with TRBJ2-4, with no clear D. V was trimmed by 4 bases and J by 0 bases, leaving 17 bases between them. The CDR3 runs to 17 residues. The V gene's germline CDR1 is SGHNT and CDR2 YYREEE (reference sequence). The CDR3 DNA reads as TGTGCCAGCAGCCCAGGACGGAGTGAACTAGCCAAAAACATTCAGTACTTC. Amino acid sequence: CASSPGRSELAKNIQYF.

V gene TRBV4-2 combines with J gene TRBJ2-1; a possible D gene is TRBD1 (6 bases). CDR3 length: 14 amino acids. The ends were cut back, 1 base at V and 5 bases at J, with 9 bases in the middle. Germline CDR1 reads LGHNA; CDR2 reads YNFKEQ. DNA of the CDR3: TGTGCCAGCAGCCAAGGACAGGCCGACAATGAGCAGTTCTTC. Its translation: CASSQGQADNEQFF.

J is TRBJ2-5 and V is TRBV7-6, with D tentatively TRBD1 or TRBD2 (5 bases each). This CDR3 has 17 amino acids. The V gene lost 1 base and the J gene lost 7 bases, with 22 bases spanning the gap. The germline V gene encodes CDR1 SGHVS and CDR2 FNYEAQ. The CDR3 DNA sequence: TGTGCCAGCAGCTTAGATTCCGGGACGCTCCTAATGAGGACCCAGTACTTC. As protein: CASSLDSGTLLMRTQYF. The full variable domain, its missing parts supplied by reference TRBV7-6 and TRBJ2-5, is GAGVSQSPRYKVTKRGQDVALRCDPISGHVSLYWYRQALGQGPEFLTYFNYEAQQDKSGLPNDRFSAERPEGSISTLTIQRTEQRDSAMYRCASSLDSGTLLMRTQYFGPGTRLLVL.

V gene TRBV6-1 combines with J gene TRBJ2-7; perhaps TRBD1 as D (5 bases). V gave up 3 bases and J gave up 1 base, with 13 bases separating them. This CDR3 has 15 amino acids. The V gene's germline CDR1 is MNHNS and CDR2 SASEGT. CDR3 in amino acids: CASSDLGLPSYEQYF. CDR3 nucleotide sequence: TGTGCCAGCAGTGATTTGGGGCTCCCTTCCTACGAGCAGTACTTC.

The V gene is TRBV18, the J gene TRBJ2-7; no firm D call. In germline, CDR1 is KGHSH, CDR2 LQKENI. The CDR3 runs 14 residues. Trimming pared 0 bases from V and 2 bases from J, leaving 8 bases between. This CDR3 reads CASSPPAKAYEQYF. CDR3 DNA: TGTGCCAGCTCACCACCGGCCAAAGCCTACGAGCAGTACTTC.